These 24 T cell receptor beta chains share one sample of origin, sequenced in a study of cytomegalovirus exposure and HLA in healthy donors. Primers: 60 Vbeta forward and 13 Jbeta reverse. Method: immunoSEQ multiplex PCR; TCRdb's copy keeps in-frame clones and lacks some. Among about 78,000 clones listed, around three quarters were seen once. Material for sequencing was PBMCs. These receptors were collected from a male donor in good health and CMV-seronegative.

The chain is built from TRBV14 and TRBJ2-1; D not certain. Germline V gene sequence: CDR1 SGHDN, CDR2 FVKESK. The CDR3 length is 14 residues. The V and J ends lost 3 bases and 9 bases respectively, with 15 bases between them. The CDR3 reads CASSQRLVVGEQFF. The CDR3, as DNA: TGTGCCAGCAGCCAGAGGTTGGTGGTAGGTGAGCAGTTCTTC.

V is TRBV7-2 and J is TRBJ2-1; D is unresolved. The CDR3 is made up of 12 amino acids. Deletions cut 5 bases from V and 12 bases from J, with 14 bases between. Germline V gene sequence: CDR1 SGHTA, CDR2 FQGNSA. CDR3 residues: CASSPPSVSQFF. DNA of the CDR3: TGTGCCAGCAGCCCCCCGTCCGTCTCGCAGTTCTTC.

This sequence joins TRBV5-4 and TRBJ2-3; 9 positions match TRBD2. CDR1 is SGHNT and CDR2 is YYREEE in the germline V gene (reference sequence). Trimming at V came to 1 base and at J to 7 bases, leaving 10 bases not matched to a gene. This CDR3 is built from 16 residues. The CDR3 reads CASSLRVAGVVNTQYF. The CDR3 nucleotides are TGTGCCAGCAGCTTGCGAGTAGCGGGAGTAGTTAATACGCAGTATTTT.

This clone was recorded only once. The junction differs from germline at one of its ends, possibly a read error. The rearrangement links TRBV2 to TRBJ1-2, with D uncertain. The germline V gene encodes CDR1 SNHLY and CDR2 FYNNEI. This CDR3 spans 12 amino acids. Here the CDR3 reads CASSDSNYGYPF. CDR3 nucleotide sequence: TGTGCCAGCAGTGATAGTAACTATGGCTACCCCTTC.

The chain carries TRBV7-2 and TRBJ1-4; D remains unclear. Germline CDR1 reads SGHTA; CDR2 reads FQGNSA. Trimming left V 5 bases short and J 8 bases short, with 12 bases between. CDR3 length: 13 residues. The CDR3 spells CASSQRKEEKLFF. The CDR3 region has the DNA TGTGCCAGCAGCCAACGGAAGGAGGAAAAACTGTTTTTT.

This chain links TRBV19 with TRBJ1-5; TRBD1 matches 8 bases. The CDR3 has 16 amino acids. The germline V gene has CDR1 LNHDA and CDR2 SQIVND (reference sequence). The ends lost 1 base at V and 6 bases at J; junction bases unmatched: 8. CDR3 sequence (DNA): TGTGCCAGTAGTATAGCTAAAACAGGGGGTCGTCAGCCCCAGCATTTT. Its protein is CASSIAKTGGRQPQHF.

The chain joins TRBV10-3 to TRBJ1-5; no firm D call. V gave up 7 bases and J gave up 0 bases, with 7 bases separating them. Looked up from germline, CDR1 is ENHRY and CDR2 is SYGVKD. This CDR3 has 13 residues. In nucleotides, the CDR3 is TGTGCCATCAATCGGGATAGCAATCAGCCCCAGCATTTT. It codes for CAINRDSNQPQHF.

CDR3 sequence: CASSLGGTRAGDFAQYF. CDR3 nucleotide sequence: TGTGCCAGCAGCTTAGGGGGGACCCGAGCGGGGGATTTCGCCCAGTATTTT. The chain is built from TRBV7-9 and TRBJ2-3; 8 bases are a match to TRBD2. This CDR3 is 17 amino acids long. CDR1 and CDR2 from the germline V gene are SEHNR and FQNEAQ (reference sequence). J was trimmed by 12 bases and V by 1 base; bases with no gene match: 18. Drawing the rest from reference TRBV7-9 and TRBJ2-3, the complete variable domain is DTGVSQNPRHKITKRGQNVTFRCDPISEHNRLYWYRQTLGQGPEFLTYFQNEAQLEKSRLLSDRFSAERPKGSFSTLEIQRTEQGDSAMYLCASSLGGTRAGDFAQYFGPGTRLTVL.

The chain recombines TRBV19 with TRBJ2-7, with 8 bases that match TRBD1. The CDR3 loop spans 15 amino acids. From germline, CDR1 is LNHDA and CDR2 SQIVND (reference sequence). Unmatched junction bases numbered 11, after V lost 10 bases and J lost 0 bases. The CDR3 spells CATKPGTGFSYEQYF. DNA of the CDR3: TGTGCCACCAAGCCCGGGACAGGATTCTCCTACGAGCAGTACTTC.

As for this clone: No conserved phenylalanine or tryptophan is present at the end of the CDR3, so a read error is the likely explanation. The limits of the CDR3 on the DNA are not certain, so only TCRdb's listed CDR3 is given. The CDR3 spells CASSPPGTGGIASI. The chain recombines TRBV5-6 with TRBJ1-1; no check of the table's D call, TRBD1, against the DNA was made. The CDR3 numbers 14 amino acids, ends counted. The germline V gene encodes CDR1 SGHDT and CDR2 YYEEEE.

The gene calls are TRBV27 and TRBJ1-6; D perhaps matches TRBD1 (5 bases). Germline V gene sequence: CDR1 MNHEY, CDR2 SMNVEV (reference sequence). V lost 0 bases, J lost 0 bases, and 18 bases lay in between. The CDR3 spans 20 residues. The chain's CDR3 is CASSLSNYGQRSSYNSPLHF. In DNA form, the CDR3 reads TGTGCCAGCAGTTTATCGAACTACGGACAACGGAGCTCCTATAATTCACCCCTCCACTTT.

The sample holds a few counts of this clone. V gene TRBV4-1 combines with J gene TRBJ2-1; D possibly corresponds to TRBD2 (5 bases). This CDR3 contains 16 residues. The V end lost 0 bases, the J end lost 3 bases, and 12 bases lay between the germline ends. CDR1 MGHRA and CDR2 YSYEKL come from the germline V gene. In nucleotides, the CDR3 is TGCGCCAGCAGCCAAGAGGGGAGAGTCTTCTACAATGAGCAGTTCTTC. Encoded protein: CASSQEGRVFYNEQFF.

This chain uses TRBV7-9 with TRBJ1-4, with D unclear. Germline V gene lookup returns CDR1 SEHNR and CDR2 FQNEAQ (reference sequence). The CDR3 extends over 15 amino acids. V was shortened by 5 bases and J by 3 bases, with 13 bases between the two germline ends. CDR3 residues: CASSLPVISNEKLFF. The CDR3 coding sequence is TGTGCCAGCAGCCTTCCGGTTATATCTAATGAAAAACTGTTTTTT.

The J gene is TRBJ2-7, the V gene TRBV2; D may be TRBD2 (7 bases). The V end lost 4 bases, the J end lost 5 bases, and 15 bases lay between the germline ends. Germline V gene data show CDR1 as SNHLY and CDR2 as FYNNEI. The CDR3 consists of 14 residues. The CDR3 region is CASSVRGRIHEQYF. In DNA form, the CDR3 reads TGTGCCAGCAGTGTGCGGGGGCGCATACACGAGCAGTACTTC.

CDR3: CSVEEIGGTEAFF. The CDR3 nucleotides are TGCAGCGTTGAAGAGATAGGGGGCACTGAAGCTTTCTTT. V gene TRBV29-1 combines with J gene TRBJ1-1; maybe TRBD1 (6 bases). Trimming cost V 0 bases and J 4 bases, with 9 bases left between them. The germline V gene has CDR1 SQVTM and CDR2 ANQGSEA. The CDR3 runs 13 residues. The variable domain in full, with the rest retrieved from reference TRBV29-1 and TRBJ1-1, is SAVISQKPSRDICQRGTSLTIQCQVDSQVTMMFWYRQQPGQSLTLIATANQGSEATYESGFVIDKFPISRPNLTFSTLTVSNMSPEDSSIYLCSVEEIGGTEAFFGQGTRLTVV.

The V gene is TRBV6-1, the J gene TRBJ1-2; D is perhaps TRBD1 (5 bases). Trimming took off 8 bases at V and 4 bases at J, with 8 bases between the two ends. From germline, CDR1 is MNHNS and CDR2 SASEGT. CDR3 length: 11 residues. The CDR3: CASSTVYGYTF. The CDR3 DNA sequence: TGTGCCAGCTCGACAGTCTATGGCTACACCTTC.

This clone was picked up one time. This chain links TRBV28 with TRBJ1-2; perhaps TRBD1 as D (5 bases). The V and J ends lost 1 base and 4 bases respectively, with 16 bases between them. Germline V CDR1 and CDR2: MDHEN, SYDVKM. The CDR3 totals 16 residues. The CDR3 DNA follows: TGTGCCAGCAGTTTATTGGGGGAGGGCAGGATCTATGGCTACACCTTC. Its protein product is CASSLLGEGRIYGYTF.

The chain couples TRBV5-8 to TRBJ1-1, with D possibly matching TRBD1 (6 bases). There are 15 residues in the CDR3. Trimming removed 0 bases at V and 3 bases at J, with 12 bases between. Germline V gene data show CDR1 as SGHTS and CDR2 as YDEGEE. The CDR3 region has the DNA TGTGCCAGCAGCTTGGTGGGGGCAGCGGACACTGAAGCTTTCTTT. The encoded protein is CASSLVGAADTEAFF.

The chain carries TRBV28 and TRBJ2-7; 10 bases align to TRBD2. CDR3 length: 14 amino acids. Losses at the gene ends were 6 bases for V and 9 bases for J; bases not matched to a gene: 11. The V gene's germline CDR1 is MDHEN and CDR2 SYDVKM. CDR3 loop: CASRTRTSGKGQYF. In DNA form, the CDR3 reads TGTGCCAGCAGAACAAGGACTAGCGGAAAGGGGCAGTACTTC. The whole variable domain, remainder taken from reference TRBV28 and TRBJ2-7, is DVKVTQSSRYLVKRTGEKVFLECVQDMDHENMFWYRQDPGLGLRLIYFSYDVKMKEKGDIPEGYSVSREKKERFSLILESASTNQTSMYLCASRTRTSGKGQYFGPGTRLTVT.

The V call is TRBV23-1, the J call TRBJ1-2, with D possibly TRBD1 on 6 matching bases. TRBV23-1 is an open reading frame whose function is uncertain. This CDR3 region has 14 residues. V lost 6 bases and J 5 bases, leaving 16 bases between the germline ends. The CDR3 sequence is CASSKRTALYGYTF. The CDR3 DNA follows: TGCGCCAGCAGCAAGAGGACAGCTTTATATGGCTACACCTTC.

The chain joins TRBV10-3 to TRBJ2-7; unclear D gene. CDR1 and CDR2 (germline): ENHRY, SYGVKD. The germline V and J ends were trimmed by 0 bases and 3 bases, with 18 bases remaining between them. The CDR3 consists of 17 residues. DNA for the CDR3: TGTGCCATCAGTGAGTCGACTCAGACCACGGATTTCTACGAGCAGTACTTC. Its protein product is CAISESTQTTDFYEQYF.

This clone was observed a handful of times. This chain uses TRBV19 with TRBJ2-3; D is unclear. The CDR3 loop spans 13 amino acids. V lost 3 bases, J lost 2 bases, and 6 bases lay in between. Per germline, CDR1 LNHDA and CDR2 SQIVND (reference sequence). CDR3 protein: CASSMSDTDTQYF. As DNA, the CDR3 is TGTGCCAGTAGTATGAGCGACACAGATACGCAGTATTTT.

The rearrangement links TRBV21-1 to TRBJ1-2; the D call of TRBD1 is as the table states it, not checked on the DNA. TRBV21-1 is termed a pseudogene. CDR3 size: 15 residues. The CDR3 loop reads CAIQHPSGQHYGYTF. CDR3 bases: TGTGCCATTCAGCACCCCTCAGGGCAGCACTATGGCTACACCTTC.

This clone was seen just once. This chain links TRBV11-1 with TRBJ1-4, with D tentatively TRBD1 (6 bases). The CDR3 has 15 residues. V was cut by 5 bases and J by 4 bases, with 14 bases left in between. CDR1 and CDR2 (germline): SGHAT, FQDESV (reference sequence). The CDR3: CASSPTARGNEKLFF. The DNA for the CDR3 is TGTGCCAGCAGCCCGACCGCCAGGGGTAATGAAAAACTGTTTTTT.